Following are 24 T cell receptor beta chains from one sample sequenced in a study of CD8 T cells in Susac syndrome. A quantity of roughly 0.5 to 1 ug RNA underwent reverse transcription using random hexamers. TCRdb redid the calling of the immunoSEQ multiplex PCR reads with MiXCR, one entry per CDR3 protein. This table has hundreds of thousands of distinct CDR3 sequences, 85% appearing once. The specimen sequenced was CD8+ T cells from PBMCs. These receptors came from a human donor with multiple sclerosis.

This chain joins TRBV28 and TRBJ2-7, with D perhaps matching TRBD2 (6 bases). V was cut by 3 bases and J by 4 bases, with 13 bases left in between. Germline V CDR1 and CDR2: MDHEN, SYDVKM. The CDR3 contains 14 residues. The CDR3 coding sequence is TGTGCCAGCAGTTTGTTCGGGGGACGGTACGAGCAGTACTTC. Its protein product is CASSLFGGRYEQYF.

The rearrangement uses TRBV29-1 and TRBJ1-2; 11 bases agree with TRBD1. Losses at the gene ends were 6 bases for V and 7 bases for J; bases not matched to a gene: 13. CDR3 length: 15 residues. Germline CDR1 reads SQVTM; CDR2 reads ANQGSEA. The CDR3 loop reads CSVLPGQGVVGGYTF. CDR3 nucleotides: TGCAGCGTCCTGCCGGGACAGGGGGTCGTGGGTGGCTACACCTTC.

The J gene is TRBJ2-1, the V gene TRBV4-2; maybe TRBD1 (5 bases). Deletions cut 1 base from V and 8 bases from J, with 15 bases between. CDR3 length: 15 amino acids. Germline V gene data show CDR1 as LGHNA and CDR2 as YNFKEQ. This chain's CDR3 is CASSQGQRDKDEQFF. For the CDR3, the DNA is TGTGCCAGCAGCCAAGGACAGCGCGATAAGGATGAGCAGTTCTTC.

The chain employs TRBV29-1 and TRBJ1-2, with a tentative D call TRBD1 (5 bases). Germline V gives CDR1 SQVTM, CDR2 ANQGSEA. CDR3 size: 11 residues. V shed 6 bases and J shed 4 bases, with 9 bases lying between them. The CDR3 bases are TGCAGCGTCTCAGGGAGCTATGGCTACACCTTC. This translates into CSVSGSYGYTF.

The CDR3 DNA follows: TGTGCCTGGAGGGGAGACAGGGAAAGGGATCAGCCCCAGCATTTT. This translates into CAWRGDRERDQPQHF. The chain employs TRBV30 and TRBJ1-5; TRBD1 matches 7 bases. The CDR3 is 15 amino acids. Germline V gene lookup returns CDR1 GTSNPN and CDR2 SVGIG (reference sequence). Trimming removed 3 bases from V and 5 bases from J; junction bases left unmatched: 10. The full variable domain, completed using reference TRBV30 and TRBJ1-5, is SQTIHQWPATLVQPVGSPLSLECTVEGTSNPNLYWYRQAAGRGLQLLFYSVGIGQISSEVPQNLSASRPQDRQFILSSKKLLLSDSGFYLCAWRGDRERDQPQHFGDGTRLSIL.

The CDR3 here is CASSAYLGGVSYEQYF. The CDR3 bases are TGTGCCAGCAGCGCCTACTTGGGGGGTGTCTCCTACGAGCAGTACTTC. V gene TRBV7-8 combines with J gene TRBJ2-7; tentatively, D is TRBD2 (6 bases). Per germline, CDR1 SGHVS and CDR2 FQNEAQ. Trimming shortened V by 5 bases and J by 0 bases, and 17 bases separated the two germline ends. The CDR3 extends over 16 amino acids.

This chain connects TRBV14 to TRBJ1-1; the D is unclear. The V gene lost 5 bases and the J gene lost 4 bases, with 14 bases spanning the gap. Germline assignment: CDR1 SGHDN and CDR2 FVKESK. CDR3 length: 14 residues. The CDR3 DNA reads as TGTGCCAGCAGCGCTAAAGGCAGATTCACTGAAGCTTTCTTT. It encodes CASSAKGRFTEAFF.

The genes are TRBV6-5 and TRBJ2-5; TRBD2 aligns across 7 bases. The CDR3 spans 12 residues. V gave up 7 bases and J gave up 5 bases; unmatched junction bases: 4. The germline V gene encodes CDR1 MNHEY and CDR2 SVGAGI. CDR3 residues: CASTSGWETQYF. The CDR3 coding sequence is TGTGCCAGCACTAGCGGATGGGAGACCCAGTACTTC.

The CDR3 nucleotides are TGTGCCAGCAGCCACCCTCTAGCGGACCTCCTCTCCTACGAGCAGTACTTC. Translation: CASSHPLADLLSYEQYF. The chain is built from TRBV7-9 and TRBJ2-7, with TRBD2 matching over 7 bases. The junction had 13 bases not matched to a gene; V was cut back by 5 bases and J by 0 bases. This CDR3 has 17 residues. CDR1 and CDR2 from the germline V gene are SEHNR and FQNEAQ (reference sequence).

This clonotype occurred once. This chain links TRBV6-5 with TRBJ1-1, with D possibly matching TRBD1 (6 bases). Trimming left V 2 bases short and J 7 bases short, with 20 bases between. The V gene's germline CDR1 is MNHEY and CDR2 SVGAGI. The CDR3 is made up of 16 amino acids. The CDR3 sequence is CASSYAGAGVLGEAFF. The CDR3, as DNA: TGTGCCAGCAGTTACGCAGGGGCGGGGGTACTGGGTGAAGCTTTCTTT.

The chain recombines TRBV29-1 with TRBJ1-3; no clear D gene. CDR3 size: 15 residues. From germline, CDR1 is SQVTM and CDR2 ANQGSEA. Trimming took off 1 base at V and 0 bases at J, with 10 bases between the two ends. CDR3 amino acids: CSVEGTEASGNTIYF. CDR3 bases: TGCAGCGTTGAAGGGACGGAGGCCTCTGGAAACACCATATATTTT. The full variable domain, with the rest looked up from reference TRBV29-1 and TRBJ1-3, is SAVISQKPSRDICQRGTSLTIQCQVDSQVTMMFWYRQQPGQSLTLIATANQGSEATYESGFVIDKFPISRPNLTFSTLTVSNMSPEDSSIYLCSVEGTEASGNTIYFGEGSWLTVV.

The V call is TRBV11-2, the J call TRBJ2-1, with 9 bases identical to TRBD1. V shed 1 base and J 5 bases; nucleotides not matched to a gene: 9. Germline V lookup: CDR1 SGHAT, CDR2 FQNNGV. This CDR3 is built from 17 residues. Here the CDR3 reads CASSLGRSGTGNNEQFF. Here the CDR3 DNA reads TGTGCCAGCAGCTTAGGCCGGTCCGGGACAGGGAACAATGAGCAGTTCTTC.

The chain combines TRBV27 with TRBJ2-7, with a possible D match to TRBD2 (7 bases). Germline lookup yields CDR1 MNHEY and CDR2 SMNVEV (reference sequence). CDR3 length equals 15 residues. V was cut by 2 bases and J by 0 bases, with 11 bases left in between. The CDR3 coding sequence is TGTGCCAGCAGTTTACGGGGGGCTGGCTCCTACGAGCAGTACTTC. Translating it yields CASSLRGAGSYEQYF.

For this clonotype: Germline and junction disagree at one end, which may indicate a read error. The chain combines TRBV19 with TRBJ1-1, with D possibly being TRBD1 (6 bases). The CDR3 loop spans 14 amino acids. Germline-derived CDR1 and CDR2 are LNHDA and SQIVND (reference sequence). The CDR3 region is CASLTRDGDTEAFF. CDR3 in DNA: TGTGCGAGTCTTACACGGGACGGGGACACTGAAGCTTTTTTT. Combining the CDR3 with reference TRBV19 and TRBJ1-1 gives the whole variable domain DGGITQSPKYLFRKEGQNVTLSCEQNLNHDAMYWYRQDPGQGLRLIYYSQIVNDFQKGDIAEGYSVSREKKESFPLTVTSAQKNPTAFYLCASLTRDGDTEAFFGQGTRLTVV.

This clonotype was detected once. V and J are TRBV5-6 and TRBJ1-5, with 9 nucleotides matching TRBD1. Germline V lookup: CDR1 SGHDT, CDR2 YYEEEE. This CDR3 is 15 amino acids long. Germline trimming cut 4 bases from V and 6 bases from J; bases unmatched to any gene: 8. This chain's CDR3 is CASSQGTGNSQPQHF. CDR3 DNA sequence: TGTGCCAGCAGCCAAGGGACAGGGAATAGTCAGCCCCAGCATTTT.

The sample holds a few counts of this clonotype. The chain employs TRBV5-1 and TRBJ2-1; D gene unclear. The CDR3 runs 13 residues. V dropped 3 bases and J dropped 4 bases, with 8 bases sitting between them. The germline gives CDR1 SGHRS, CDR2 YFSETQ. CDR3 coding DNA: TGCGCCAGCAGCTATATGACTTACAATGAGCAGTTCTTC. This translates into CASSYMTYNEQFF. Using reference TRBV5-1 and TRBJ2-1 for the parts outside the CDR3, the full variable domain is KAGVTQTPRYLIKTRGQQVTLSCSPISGHRSVSWYQQTPGQGLQFLFEYFSETQRNKGNFPGRFSGRQFSNSRSEMNVSTLELGDSALYLCASSYMTYNEQFFGPGTRLTVL.

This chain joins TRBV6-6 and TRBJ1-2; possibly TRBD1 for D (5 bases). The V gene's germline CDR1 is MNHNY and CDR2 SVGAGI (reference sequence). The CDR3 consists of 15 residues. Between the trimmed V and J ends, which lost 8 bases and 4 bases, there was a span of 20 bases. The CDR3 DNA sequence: TGTGCCAGCCGCGGACATGTAGCCTGCTTCTATGGCTACACCTTC. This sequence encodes CASRGHVACFYGYTF.

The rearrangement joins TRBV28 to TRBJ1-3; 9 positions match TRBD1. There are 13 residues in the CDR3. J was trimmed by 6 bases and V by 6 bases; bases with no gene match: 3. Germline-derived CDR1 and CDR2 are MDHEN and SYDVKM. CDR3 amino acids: CASRDRGENTIYF. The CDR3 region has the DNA TGTGCCAGCAGAGACAGGGGGGAAAACACCATATATTTT.

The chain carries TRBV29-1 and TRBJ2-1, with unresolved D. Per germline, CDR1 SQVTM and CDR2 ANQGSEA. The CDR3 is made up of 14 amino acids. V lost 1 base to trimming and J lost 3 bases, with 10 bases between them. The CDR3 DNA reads TGCAGCGTTGAAGGGTCGGGCCTCTACAATGAGCAGTTCTTC. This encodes CSVEGSGLYNEQFF.

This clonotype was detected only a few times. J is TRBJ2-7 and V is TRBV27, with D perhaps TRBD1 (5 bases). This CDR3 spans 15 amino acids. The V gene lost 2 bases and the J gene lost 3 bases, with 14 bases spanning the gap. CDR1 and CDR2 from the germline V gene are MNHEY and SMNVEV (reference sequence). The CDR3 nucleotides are TGTGCCAGCAGTTTAGTTCTTCAGGGCAACTACGAGCAGTACTTC. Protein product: CASSLVLQGNYEQYF.

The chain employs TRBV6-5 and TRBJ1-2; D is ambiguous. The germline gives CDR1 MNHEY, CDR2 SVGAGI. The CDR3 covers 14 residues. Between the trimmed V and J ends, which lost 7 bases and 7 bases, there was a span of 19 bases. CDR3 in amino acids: CASTPAGILGGYTF. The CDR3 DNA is TGTGCCAGCACCCCAGCGGGAATTTTGGGTGGCTACACCTTC.

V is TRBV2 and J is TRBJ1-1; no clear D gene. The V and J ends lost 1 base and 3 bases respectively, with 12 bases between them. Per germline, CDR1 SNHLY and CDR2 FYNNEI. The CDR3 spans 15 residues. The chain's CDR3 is CASSEGGSVYTEAFF. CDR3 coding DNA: TGTGCCAGCAGTGAAGGTGGGAGTGTCTACACTGAAGCTTTCTTT.

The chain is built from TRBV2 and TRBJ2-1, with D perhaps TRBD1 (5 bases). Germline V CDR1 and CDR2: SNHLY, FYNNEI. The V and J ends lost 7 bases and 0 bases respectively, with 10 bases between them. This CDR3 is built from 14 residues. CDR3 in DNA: TGTGCCAGCAAAGGGGCGGACTCCTACAATGAGCAGTTCTTC. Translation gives CASKGADSYNEQFF.

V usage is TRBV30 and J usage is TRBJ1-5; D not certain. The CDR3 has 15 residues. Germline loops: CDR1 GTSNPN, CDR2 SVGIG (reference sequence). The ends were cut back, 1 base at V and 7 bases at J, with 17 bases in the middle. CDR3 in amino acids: CAWSGSTRVDQPQHF. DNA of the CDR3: TGTGCCTGGAGTGGTAGTACGAGGGTTGACCAGCCCCAGCATTTT.